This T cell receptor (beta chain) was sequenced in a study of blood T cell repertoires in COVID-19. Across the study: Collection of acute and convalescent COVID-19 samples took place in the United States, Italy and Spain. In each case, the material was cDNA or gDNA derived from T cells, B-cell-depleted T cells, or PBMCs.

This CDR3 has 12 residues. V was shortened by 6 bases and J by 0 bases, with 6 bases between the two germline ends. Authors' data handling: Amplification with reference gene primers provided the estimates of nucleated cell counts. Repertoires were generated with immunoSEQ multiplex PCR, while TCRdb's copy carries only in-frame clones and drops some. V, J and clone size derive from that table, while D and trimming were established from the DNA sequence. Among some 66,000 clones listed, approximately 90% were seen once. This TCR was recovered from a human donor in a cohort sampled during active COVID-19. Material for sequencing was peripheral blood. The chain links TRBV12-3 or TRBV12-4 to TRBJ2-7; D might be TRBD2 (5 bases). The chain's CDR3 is CASRRDSYEQYF. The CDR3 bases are TGTGCCAGCAGACGGGACTCCTACGAGCAGTACTTC.